Listed here are 5 T cell receptor beta chains from one sample, sequenced in a study of blood T cell repertoires in COVID-19. Profiling relied on immunoSEQ multiplex PCR, and the TCRdb table lists in-frame clones only, not all of them. Of around 63,000 clones listed, 70% to 90% are singletons. The source material was peripheral blood. The receptors originated from a middle-aged man with active COVID-19.

V gene TRBV7-8 combines with J gene TRBJ2-4; D may be TRBD1 (6 bases). V lost 5 bases, J lost 12 bases, and 17 bases lay in between. CDR1 is SGHVS, CDR2 FQNEAQ, per germline. The CDR3 contains 13 residues. The CDR3 DNA follows: TGTGCCAGCAGCCTCGTGGGTAGGGACAATCAGTACTTC. Protein: CASSLVGRDNQYF.

The chain uses TRBV6-1 and TRBJ1-3; perhaps TRBD1 as D (5 bases). Trimming removed 2 bases from V and 6 bases from J, with 17 bases in between. The CDR3 has 16 residues. Germline CDR1 reads MNHNS; CDR2 reads SASEGT. The CDR3 loop reads CASSESTLTAANTIYF. For the CDR3, the DNA is TGTGCCAGCAGTGAATCGACCTTGACAGCCGCAAACACCATATATTTT.

J is TRBJ1-5 and V is TRBV19; a possible D gene is TRBD1 (6 bases). Germline CDR1 reads LNHDA; CDR2 reads SQIVND (reference sequence). V lost 7 bases to trimming and J lost 6 bases, with 13 bases between them. The CDR3 consists of 13 residues. CDR3 residues: CASTAGVGQPQHF. The CDR3 bases are TGTGCCAGTACCGCAGGGGTGGGTCAGCCCCAGCATTTT.

Of note for this clone: Compared with germline, one end of the junction differs, possibly owing to a read error. The V and J genes are TRBV7-7 and TRBJ2-7; 7 bases match TRBD2. The CDR3 spans 15 residues. Germline CDR1 reads SSHAT; CDR2 reads FNYEAQ (reference sequence). The CDR3 protein is CASSLAGEEIYEQYF. The CDR3 region has the DNA TGTGCTAGCAGCTTAGCGGGTGAGGAGATCTACGAGCAGTACTTC.

The V call is TRBV27, the J call TRBJ1-6; D is unclear. The V gene's germline CDR1 is MNHEY and CDR2 SMNVEV (reference sequence). The CDR3 covers 12 residues. V lost 5 bases and J lost 10, with 9 bases in between. CDR3 sequence reads: CASSDPGSPLHF. In nucleotides, the CDR3 is TGTGCCAGCAGTGACCCGGGATCACCCCTCCACTTT.